This T cell receptor (beta chain) was recovered during a study of blood T cell repertoires in COVID-19 (dated by TCRdb to 2019 to 2021). Concerning the study at large: The collaborator samples originated in the United States, Italy and Spain and spanned the acute and convalescent phases of COVID-19. The material from the prospective study consisted of cDNA or gDNA derived from T cells, B-cell-depleted T cells, or PBMCs. HLA class I and class II types, where available, came from metadata supplied by the sample provider rather than from assay-based typing. A freely available public database, intended as a resource for researchers studying the immune response to SARS-CoV-2, is where the repertoires were released. The dataset comprised deeply sampled blood TCRbeta repertoires from subjects exposed to, actively infected with, or recovered from COVID-19. A de-identified subject ID, COVID-19 status, age in years and sex were almost always included in the sample metadata. The samples were drawn from two sources: the first 160 participants of the ongoing ImmuneRACE study, and about 1,300 subjects contributed by 6 global collaborators.

In Seattle, one collaborating source enrolled patients while the infection was active and tracked those patients longitudinally over the course of disease. Each collaborating institution followed its own protocols to collect whole blood in K2EDTA tubes. For TCRbeta analysis, collaborators shipped samples as frozen whole blood, isolated PBMCs, or DNA extracted from either of those sample types. What the study reported, not specific to this receptor: Clinical and demographic metadata were provided uncurated, with the amount varying by source and participant.

Note on this clone: No antigen is known for it. No per-base quality is available; no much larger clone lies one base away.

TCRbeta CDR3 regions were amplified from genomic DNA by means of the immunoSEQ Assay, a bias-controlled multiplex PCR. The study's own analysis went as follows. The number of nucleated cells in each sample was estimated from the amplification of reference gene primers within the assay. Sequence reads were collapsed and filtered to measure the absolute abundance of every unique TCRbeta CDR3 rearrangement. For each sample, productive Simpson clonality was calculated by taking the square root of Simpson's diversity index across productive rearrangements. This is the immuneACCESS table as TCRdb keeps it, with only in-frame sequences that have V and J called. A part of the clones is gone; compared with another copy, unresolved V genes explain less than half, and the rest is unexplained. V and J calls and clone size come straight from that table; D and trimming were deduced from the DNA. This sample gives tens of thousands of clones in total; approximately 80% of them show up just once. About a tenth of the sample is taken by the ten largest.

Reading from cysteine to phenylalanine, the CDR3 counts 15 amino acids. This entry keeps only the CDR3 DNA: 45 bases, framed from base 1. V was cut back by 6 bases and J by 7 bases, leaving a gap of 19 bases between them. Based on the germline V gene, the CDR1 and CDR2 sequences are MNHEY and SVGAGI. The V and J segments used are TRBV6-5 and TRBJ1-5, with TRBD1 tentatively as D gene (6 bases match). Sequencing was performed on peripheral blood. The TCR comes from a man aged 50-59 years with COVID-19, enrolled during active disease. The CDR3 reads CASRRGGGAHQPQHF. The nucleotide sequence is TGTGCCAGCAGGCGGGGAGGGGGGGCCCACCAGCCCCAGCATTTT.